This TCR beta chain was captured by sequencing in a study of T-cell reconstitution after alpha-beta-depleted transplantation in children. For TCRbeta, the library was prepared with unique molecular identifiers. TCRdb ran MiXCR on the PCR reads and lists one entry per CDR3 protein. The sample contains hundreds of thousands of distinct CDR3 sequences, more than 8% of which appear only once. This clonotype was detected many times. Germline assignment: CDR1 SGHRS and CDR2 YFSETQ. Deletions cut 4 bases from V and 2 bases from J, with 9 bases between. This CDR3 spans 14 amino acids. The clonotype comes from a human donor who donated a stem cell graft to a child with SCID. Sequencing used PBMCs from the stem cell graft donor, obtained from the stem cell graft. The chain combines TRBV5-1 with TRBJ2-2, with D unresolved. The CDR3 bases are TGCGCCAGCAGCGGAATCGGAAACACCGGGGAGCTGTTTTTT. Translated, it gives CASSGIGNTGELFF.